The clone carrying this T cell receptor beta chain was observed at least ten times. Germline V CDR1 and CDR2: SNHLY, FYNNEI. The CDR3 length is 15 residues. Trimming shortened V by 8 bases and J by 0 bases, and 16 bases separated the two germline ends. Sample time point: pre-sensitization, week 0. Noted treatment: therapeutic diphenylcyclopropenone sensitization with weekly scalp DPC. Blood sampling occurred before each patch-test application. Unfractionated whole blood served as the source for total RNA extraction. TCRdb ran MiXCR on the RACE reads and lists one entry per CDR3 protein. The table includes 65,000 to 70,000 distinct CDR3 sequences, over 9.5% detected once. This record belongs to a study of human T cells and chemical hapten exposure. Study overall: Cases of alopecia areata, totalis or universalis occurred in a predominantly female patient group.

The sample here was whole blood, taken in connection with sensitization to the hapten diphenylcyclopropenone (DPC). The TCR was taken from a woman between 45 and 60 years old with alopecia areata. Some clones in this sample may be carry-over from other donors' samples. The chain carries TRBV2 and TRBJ1-2, with D perhaps matching TRBD1 (6 bases). CDR3 protein: CASPPLKGANYGYTF. DNA of the CDR3: TGTGCCAGCCCCCCCCTTAAGGGGGCTAACTATGGCTACACCTTC.